These 28 T cell receptor beta chains share one sample of origin, sequenced in a study of T cell responses to AZD1222 COVID-19 vaccine. Produced via immunoSEQ multiplex PCR; TCRdb's table is partial and in-frame only. The table lists under 150,000 clones, roughly 91% of them singletons, with around 5% in the top ten. The material was peripheral blood, obtained on day 0 of AZD1222 vaccination. Source of these receptors: an adult in good health.

The rearrangement uses TRBV19 and TRBJ2-3; 9 positions match TRBD2. The CDR3 consists of 16 residues. Germline-derived CDR1 and CDR2 are LNHDA and SQIVND (reference sequence). V trimming: 6 bases; J trimming: 4 bases; junction bases outside the gene matches: 11. The CDR3 DNA sequence: TGTGCCAGTAGGGGTGGTAGCGGGAGCCTCGCAGATACGCAGTATTTT. Translating it yields CASRGGSGSLADTQYF.

The J gene is TRBJ1-3, the V gene TRBV20-1; TRBD1 matches 9 bases. Losses at the gene ends were 3 bases for V and 0 bases for J; bases not matched to a gene: 6. Germline CDR1 reads DFQATT; CDR2 reads SNEGSKA (reference sequence). The CDR3 totals 16 residues. This chain's CDR3 is CSASWDRDLSGNTIYF. CDR3 bases: TGCAGTGCTAGTTGGGACAGGGACCTCTCTGGAAACACCATATATTTT.

The chain couples TRBV20-1 to TRBJ2-5; D might be TRBD2 (5 bases). The CDR3 covers 11 residues. The germline gives CDR1 DFQATT, CDR2 SNEGSKA (reference sequence). Trimming stripped 5 bases from V and 7 bases from J, with 11 bases between. In DNA form, the CDR3 reads TGCAGTGCTCCAATCAGCGGGACCCAGTACTTC. It specifies CSAPISGTQYF.

This chain links TRBV12-3 or TRBV12-4 with TRBJ2-7; perhaps TRBD1 as D (5 bases). The CDR3 runs to 11 residues. The V end was cut by 6 bases, the J end by 3 bases, with 6 bases between. The CDR3 DNA reads TGTGCCAGCAGCAGGGACTACGAGCAGTACTTC. This gives the protein CASSRDYEQYF.

For this clone: The same CDR3 also results from other DNA sequences found in this sample. This chain connects TRBV2 to TRBJ2-7; TRBD2 is a possible D gene (5 bases). Trimming pared 0 bases from V and 1 base from J, leaving 10 bases between. The CDR3 consists of 15 residues. CDR1 SNHLY and CDR2 FYNNEI come from the germline V gene. The CDR3 region is CASSEARGGSYEQYF. Here the CDR3 DNA reads TGTGCCAGCAGTGAAGCGCGAGGAGGTTCCTACGAGCAGTACTTC.

The chain is built from TRBV7-2 and TRBJ2-7, with 8 nucleotides matching TRBD1. The CDR3 length is 15 residues. J lost 3 bases, V lost 4 bases, and 8 bases had no gene match. Germline V lookup: CDR1 SGHTA, CDR2 FQGNSA. The CDR3 reads CASSYSGTGDYEQYF. CDR3 nucleotide sequence: TGTGCCAGCAGCTACTCCGGGACAGGAGACTACGAGCAGTACTTC.

This clone came up a few times. The chain uses TRBV19 and TRBJ1-6; weak D call: TRBD1 (6 bases). The CDR3 is 14 amino acids. Trimming removed 5 bases from V and 8 bases from J, with 13 bases in between. Looked up from germline, CDR1 is LNHDA and CDR2 is SQIVND (reference sequence). CDR3 in DNA: TGTGCCAGTAGTTGGGGAAGGGGGTATTCACCCCTCCACTTT. Translated, it gives CASSWGRGYSPLHF. The full variable domain, its missing parts supplied by reference TRBV19 and TRBJ1-6, is DGGITQSPKYLFRKEGQNVTLSCEQNLNHDAMYWYRQDPGQGLRLIYYSQIVNDFQKGDIAEGYSVSREKKESFPLTVTSAQKNPTAFYLCASSWGRGYSPLHFGNGTRLTVT.

The rearrangement links TRBV24-1 to TRBJ2-7; D is ambiguous. The germline V and J ends were trimmed by 9 bases and 3 bases, with 17 bases remaining between them. The CDR3 spans 14 residues. Per germline, CDR1 KGHDR and CDR2 SFDVKD. The CDR3 nucleotides are TGTGCCACCCCCCTAAGAGAAATAAACTACGAGCAGTACTTC. Protein product: CATPLREINYEQYF.

The chain's CDR3 is CASSLGDRHEAFF. The CDR3, as DNA: TGTGCCAGCAGTTTAGGGGACAGGCATGAAGCTTTCTTT. This chain links TRBV12-3 or TRBV12-4 with TRBJ1-1, with 8 bases aligning to TRBD1. The CDR3 covers 13 residues. With 1 base clipped from V and 7 bases from J, the junction kept 2 bases outside the gene matches.

This sequence joins TRBV7-3 and TRBJ2-3; the D gene is possibly TRBD1 (5 bases). The CDR3 consists of 13 residues. CDR1 and CDR2 from the germline V gene are SGHTA and FQGTGA. The V end lost 5 bases, the J end lost 4 bases, and 10 bases lay between the germline ends. DNA for the CDR3: TGTGCCAGCAGCACCTTAGGGGCAGATACGCAGTATTTT. This gives the protein CASSTLGADTQYF.

The chain carries TRBV6-5 and TRBJ1-1, with TRBD1 matching 8 bases. The CDR3 length is 15 residues. The V gene end was trimmed by 6 bases and the J gene end by 1 base; junction bases not matched to a gene: 7. Germline values: CDR1 MNHEY, CDR2 SVGAGI. DNA for the CDR3: TGTGCCAGCAGCTCTACGGGGACAGGGAACACTGAAGCTTTCTTT. Translation: CASSSTGTGNTEAFF.

V and J are TRBV5-8 and TRBJ2-7; no clear D gene. Germline-derived CDR1 and CDR2 are SGHTS and YDEGEE. CDR3 size: 15 residues. V shed 0 bases and J shed 0 bases, with 10 bases lying between them. CDR3 region: CASSLAPQSSYEQYF. CDR3 DNA: TGTGCCAGCAGCTTGGCGCCGCAGAGCTCCTACGAGCAGTACTTC.

The rearrangement links TRBV18 to TRBJ1-4; perhaps TRBD1 as D (5 bases). Germline V gene data show CDR1 as KGHSH and CDR2 as LQKENI. Trimming took 2 bases from V and 4 from J, leaving 14 bases between them. The CDR3 sequence is 16 residues long. The CDR3 DNA sequence: TGTGCCAGCTCACCAGCCGCAGGGTTTAGTAATGAAAAACTGTTTTTT. Protein product: CASSPAAGFSNEKLFF.

The gene calls are TRBV20-1 and TRBJ2-7; 11 bases map to TRBD2. V lost 3 bases to trimming and J lost 5 bases; unmatched junction nucleotides: 9. The CDR3 covers 15 residues. CDR1 is DFQATT and CDR2 is SNEGSKA in the germline V gene (reference sequence). CDR3 nucleotides: TGCAGTGCTAGTGGGATCCTAGCGGGAGGCCACGAGCAGTACTTC. It yields the protein CSASGILAGGHEQYF.

The chain couples TRBV6-1 to TRBJ1-4; a weak D match, TRBD1 (6 bases). Trimming pared 1 base from V and 11 bases from J, leaving 17 bases between. In germline, CDR1 is MNHNS, CDR2 SASEGT. This CDR3 is 15 amino acids long. This chain's CDR3 is CASSEVYGQKGKLFF. The DNA of the CDR3 is TGTGCCAGCAGTGAAGTATACGGACAGAAAGGTAAACTGTTTTTT.

The chain links TRBV6-6 to TRBJ1-5, with TRBD1 as a possible D gene (6 bases). V lost 5 bases and J lost 7, with 12 bases in between. CDR1 and CDR2 (germline): MNHNY, SVGAGI (reference sequence). CDR3 length: 13 amino acids. The CDR3 loop reads CASSTGGGQPQHF. The CDR3 DNA reads as TGTGCCAGCAGTACTGGGGGGGGCCAGCCCCAGCATTTT.

This chain uses TRBV4-3 with TRBJ2-1, with 13 bases lining up with TRBD2. Unmatched junction bases numbered 3, after V lost 2 bases and J lost 5 bases. The CDR3 length is 16 residues. Germline assignment: CDR1 LGHNA and CDR2 YSLEER. CDR3 protein: CASSQRTSGRNNEQFF. The DNA for the CDR3 is TGCGCCAGCAGCCAAAGGACTAGCGGGAGAAACAATGAGCAGTTCTTC.

The rearrangement joins TRBV5-4 to TRBJ2-1; possibly TRBD1 or TRBD2 for D (5 bases each). Germline assignment: CDR1 SGHNT and CDR2 YYREEE (reference sequence). V lost 0 bases and J lost 12, with 10 bases in between. The CDR3 totals 12 residues. The CDR3 spells CASSLDWGWQFF. Here the CDR3 DNA reads TGTGCCAGCAGCTTGGATTGGGGGTGGCAGTTCTTC.

This clone was counted once. This sequence joins TRBV18 and TRBJ2-4; D tentatively fits TRBD1 or TRBD2 (5 bases each). Trimming stripped 2 bases from V and 8 bases from J, with 16 bases between. The CDR3 runs 15 residues. Germline V gene sequence: CDR1 KGHSH, CDR2 LQKENI. CDR3 coding DNA: TGTGCCAGCTCACCAGAGGCGGTGGGGGTGGACATTCAGTACTTC. It encodes CASSPEAVGVDIQYF.

The rearrangement uses TRBV6-6 and TRBJ1-1; the match to TRBD1 covers 9 bases. This CDR3 comprises 18 residues. From germline, CDR1 is MNHNY and CDR2 SVGAGI (reference sequence). With 5 bases clipped from V and 4 bases from J, the junction kept 17 bases outside the gene matches. The DNA for the CDR3 is TGTGCCAGCAGTCCCCTGATACGACACGGGACAGGGACCACTGAAGCTTTCTTT. It yields the protein CASSPLIRHGTGTTEAFF.

This clone was seen a single time. This sequence joins TRBV7-2 and TRBJ2-5; TRBD2 aligns across 8 bases. This CDR3 is 16 amino acids long. V lost 2 bases, J lost 5 bases, and 10 bases stayed unmatched. The germline CDR1 and CDR2 sequences are SGHTA and FQGNSA. The CDR3 nucleotides read TGTGCCAGCAGCTTAAGCGGGGGCGCGGGGTCGGAGACCCAGTACTTC. This translates into CASSLSGGAGSETQYF.

This chain links TRBV4-3 with TRBJ1-4; D may be TRBD1 (5 bases). This CDR3 contains 15 residues. V lost 3 bases and J lost 6, with 14 bases in between. Germline values: CDR1 LGHNA, CDR2 YSLEER. Written as DNA, the CDR3 is TGCGCCAGCAGCCAGGAGGCCAGGGAGTATGAAAAACTGTTTTTT. It is translated as CASSQEAREYEKLFF.

CDR3 residues: CASQSGGADTQYF. CDR3 bases: TGTGCCAGCCAAAGCGGGGGGGCAGATACGCAGTATTTT. The rearrangement links TRBV7-2 to TRBJ2-3; TRBD2 matches at 10 bases. J lost 4 bases, V lost 8 bases, and 3 bases had no gene match. From germline, CDR1 is SGHTA and CDR2 FQGNSA. This CDR3 comprises 13 residues.

This chain uses TRBV6-5 with TRBJ1-1, with D maybe TRBD1 (5 bases). V dropped 6 bases and J dropped 10 bases, with 15 bases sitting between them. The CDR3 spans 12 residues. CDR1 MNHEY and CDR2 SVGAGI come from the germline V gene. Here the CDR3 reads CASSQDLGTAFF. The CDR3 nucleotides are TGTGCCAGCAGCCAGGATTTAGGGACAGCTTTCTTT.

The chain uses TRBV5-5 and TRBJ2-3, with D unclear. The CDR3 covers 13 residues. CDR1 and CDR2 from the germline V gene are SGHKS and YYEKEE (reference sequence). V was trimmed by 1 base and J by 8 bases, leaving 11 bases between them. In DNA form, the CDR3 reads TGTGCCAGCAGCTTGATCGATTTGAGTACGCAGTATTTT. Translated, it gives CASSLIDLSTQYF.

CDR3 sequence: CASSPPRQVAAEQYF. Written as DNA, the CDR3 is TGTGCCAGCAGTCCTCCGCGGCAGGTGGCCGCTGAGCAGTACTTC. The rearrangement links TRBV6-5 to TRBJ2-7; D uncertain. Germline CDR1 MNHEY, CDR2 SVGAGI. This CDR3 contains 15 residues. Deletions cut 5 bases from V and 7 bases from J, with 21 bases between.

The chain uses TRBV11-3 and TRBJ2-3; a possible D gene is TRBD1 (5 bases). Trimming removed 2 bases from V and 1 base from J, with 10 bases in between. Germline CDR1 and CDR2: SGHNT and YENEEA. CDR3 length: 15 amino acids. The CDR3 protein is CASSLRGWGTDTQYF. The CDR3 DNA is TGTGCCAGCAGCTTAAGGGGATGGGGCACAGATACGCAGTATTTT.

V and J are TRBV28 and TRBJ1-6, with D perhaps TRBD1 (5 bases). The CDR3 extends over 14 amino acids. Between the trimmed V and J ends, which lost 3 bases and 10 bases, there was a span of 13 bases. The germline V gene encodes CDR1 MDHEN and CDR2 SYDVKM. The CDR3, as DNA: TGTGCCAGCAGTTTCAGGGCAGGGAGCTCACCCCTCCACTTT. Translation gives CASSFRAGSSPLHF.